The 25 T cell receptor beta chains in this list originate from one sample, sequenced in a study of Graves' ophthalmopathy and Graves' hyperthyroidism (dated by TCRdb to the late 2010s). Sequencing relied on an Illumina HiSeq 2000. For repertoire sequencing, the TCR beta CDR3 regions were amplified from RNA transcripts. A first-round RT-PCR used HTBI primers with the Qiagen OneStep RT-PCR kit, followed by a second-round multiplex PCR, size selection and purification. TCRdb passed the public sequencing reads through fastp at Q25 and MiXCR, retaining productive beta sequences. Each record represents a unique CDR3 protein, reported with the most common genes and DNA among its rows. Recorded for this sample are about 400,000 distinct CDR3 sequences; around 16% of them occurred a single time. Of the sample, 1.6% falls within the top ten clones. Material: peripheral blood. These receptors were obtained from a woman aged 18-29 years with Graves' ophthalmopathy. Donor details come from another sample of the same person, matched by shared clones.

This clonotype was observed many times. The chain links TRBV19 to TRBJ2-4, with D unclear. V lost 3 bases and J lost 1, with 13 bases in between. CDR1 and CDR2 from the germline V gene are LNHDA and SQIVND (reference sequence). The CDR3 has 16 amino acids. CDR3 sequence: CASSMIPGNAKNIQYF. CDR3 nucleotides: TGTGCCAGTAGTATGATCCCCGGTAACGCCAAAAACATTCAGTACTTC. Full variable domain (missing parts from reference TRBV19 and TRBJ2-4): DGGITQSPKYLFRKEGQNVTLSCEQNLNHDAMYWYRQDPGQGLRLIYYSQIVNDFQKGDIAEGYSVSREKKESFPLTVTSAQKNPTAFYLCASSMIPGNAKNIQYFGAGTRLSVL.

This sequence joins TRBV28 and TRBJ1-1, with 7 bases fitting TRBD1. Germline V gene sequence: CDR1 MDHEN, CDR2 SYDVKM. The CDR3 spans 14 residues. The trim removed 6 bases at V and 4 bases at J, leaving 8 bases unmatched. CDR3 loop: CASRVGQAGTEAFF. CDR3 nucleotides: TGTGCCAGCAGGGTTGGACAGGCGGGCACTGAAGCTTTCTTT.

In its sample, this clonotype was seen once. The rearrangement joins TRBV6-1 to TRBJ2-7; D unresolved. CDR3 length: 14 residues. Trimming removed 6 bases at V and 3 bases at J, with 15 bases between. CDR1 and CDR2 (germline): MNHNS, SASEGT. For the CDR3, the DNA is TGTGCCAGCAGGCCGGTCACGAAGGGCTACGAGCAGTACTTC. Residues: CASRPVTKGYEQYF.

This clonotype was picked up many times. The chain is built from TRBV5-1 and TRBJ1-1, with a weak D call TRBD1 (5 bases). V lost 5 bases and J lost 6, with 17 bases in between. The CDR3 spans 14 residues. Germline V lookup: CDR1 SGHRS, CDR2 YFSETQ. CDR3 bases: TGCGCCAGCAGGGGCGGGGCATATGCGGCTGAAGCTTTCTTT. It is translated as CASRGGAYAAEAFF.

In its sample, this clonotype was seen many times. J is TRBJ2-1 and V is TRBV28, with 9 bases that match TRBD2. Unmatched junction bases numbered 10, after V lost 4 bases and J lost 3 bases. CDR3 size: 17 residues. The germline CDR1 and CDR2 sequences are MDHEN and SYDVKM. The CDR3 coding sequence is TGTGCCAGCAGTTCCCCTCTTTGGCGGGAGGGCTACAATGAGCAGTTCTTC. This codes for CASSSPLWREGYNEQFF.

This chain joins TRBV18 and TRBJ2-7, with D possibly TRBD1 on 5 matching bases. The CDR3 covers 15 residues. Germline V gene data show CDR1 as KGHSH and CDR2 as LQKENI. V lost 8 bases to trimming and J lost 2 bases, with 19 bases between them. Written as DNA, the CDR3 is TGTGCCAGCGGCCTGATGGGCATAGGGGCCTACGAGCAGTACTTC. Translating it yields CASGLMGIGAYEQYF. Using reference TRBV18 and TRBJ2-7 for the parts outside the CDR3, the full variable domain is NAGVMQNPRHLVRRRGQEARLRCSPMKGHSHVYWYRQLPEEGLKFMVYLQKENIIDESGMPKERFSAEFPKEGPSILRIQQVVRGDSAAYFCASGLMGIGAYEQYFGPGTRLTVT.

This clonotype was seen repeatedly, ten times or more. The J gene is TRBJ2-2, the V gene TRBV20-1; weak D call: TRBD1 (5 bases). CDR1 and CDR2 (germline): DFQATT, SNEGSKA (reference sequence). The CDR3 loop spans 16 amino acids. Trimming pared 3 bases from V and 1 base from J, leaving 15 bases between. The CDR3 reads CSASLPWGLNTGELFF. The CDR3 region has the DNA TGCAGTGCTAGCCTCCCCTGGGGCTTGAACACCGGGGAGCTGTTTTTT.

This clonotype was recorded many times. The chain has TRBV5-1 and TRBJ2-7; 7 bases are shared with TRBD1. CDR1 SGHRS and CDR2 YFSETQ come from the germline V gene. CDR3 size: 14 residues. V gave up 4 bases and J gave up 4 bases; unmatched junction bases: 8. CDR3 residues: CASSAKGAPYEQYF. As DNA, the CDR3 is TGCGCCAGCAGCGCGAAGGGGGCTCCATACGAGCAGTACTTC.

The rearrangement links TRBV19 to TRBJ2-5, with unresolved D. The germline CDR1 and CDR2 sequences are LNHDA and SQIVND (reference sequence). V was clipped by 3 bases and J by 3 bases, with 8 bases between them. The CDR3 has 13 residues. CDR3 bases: TGTGCCAGTAGTATCCAGCCCAAAGAGACCCAGTACTTC. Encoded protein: CASSIQPKETQYF.

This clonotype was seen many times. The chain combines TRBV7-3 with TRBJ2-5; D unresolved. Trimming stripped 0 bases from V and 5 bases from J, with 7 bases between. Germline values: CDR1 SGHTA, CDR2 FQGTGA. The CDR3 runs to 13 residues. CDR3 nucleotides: TGTGCCAGCAGCTTAACAGGGAAGGAGACCCAGTACTTC. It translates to CASSLTGKETQYF.

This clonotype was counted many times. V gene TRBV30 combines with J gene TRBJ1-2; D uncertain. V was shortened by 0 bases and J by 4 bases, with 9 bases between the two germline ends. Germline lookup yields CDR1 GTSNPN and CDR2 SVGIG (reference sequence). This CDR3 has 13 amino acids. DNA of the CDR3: TGTGCCTGGAGTGTAGGAGAAACCTATGGCTACACCTTC. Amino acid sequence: CAWSVGETYGYTF.

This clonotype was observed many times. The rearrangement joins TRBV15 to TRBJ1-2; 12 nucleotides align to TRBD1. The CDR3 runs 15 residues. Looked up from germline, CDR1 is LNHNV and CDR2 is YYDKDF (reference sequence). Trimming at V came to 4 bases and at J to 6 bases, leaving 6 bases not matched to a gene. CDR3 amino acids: CATSTGTGGFNGYTF. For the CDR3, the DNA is TGTGCCACCAGCACCGGGACAGGGGGCTTTAATGGCTACACCTTC. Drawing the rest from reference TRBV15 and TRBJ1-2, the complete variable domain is DAMVIQNPRYQVTQFGKPVTLSCSQTLNHNVMYWYQQKSSQAPKLLFHYYDKDFNNEADTPDNFQSRRPNTSFCFLDIRSPGLGDTAMYLCATSTGTGGFNGYTFGSGTRLTVV.

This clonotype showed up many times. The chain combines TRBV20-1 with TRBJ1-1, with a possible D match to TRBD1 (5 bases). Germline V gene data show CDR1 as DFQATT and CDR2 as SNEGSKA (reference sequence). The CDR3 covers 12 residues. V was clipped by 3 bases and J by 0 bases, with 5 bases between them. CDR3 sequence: CSASRVNTEAFF. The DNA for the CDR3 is TGCAGTGCTAGCAGGGTGAACACTGAAGCTTTCTTT.

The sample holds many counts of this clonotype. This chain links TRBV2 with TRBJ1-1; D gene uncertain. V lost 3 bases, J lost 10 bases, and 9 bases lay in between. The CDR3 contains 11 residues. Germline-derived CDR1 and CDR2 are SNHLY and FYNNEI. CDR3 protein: CASSEGGGAFF. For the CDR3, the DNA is TGTGCCAGCAGTGAGGGTGGCGGAGCTTTCTTT.

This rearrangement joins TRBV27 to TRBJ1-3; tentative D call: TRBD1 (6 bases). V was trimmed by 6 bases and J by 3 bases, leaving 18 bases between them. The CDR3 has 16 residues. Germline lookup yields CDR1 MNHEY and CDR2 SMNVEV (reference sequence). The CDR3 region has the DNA TGTGCCAGCAGCCCCTGGACGGGGACAAGTGGAAACACCATATATTTT. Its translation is CASSPWTGTSGNTIYF.

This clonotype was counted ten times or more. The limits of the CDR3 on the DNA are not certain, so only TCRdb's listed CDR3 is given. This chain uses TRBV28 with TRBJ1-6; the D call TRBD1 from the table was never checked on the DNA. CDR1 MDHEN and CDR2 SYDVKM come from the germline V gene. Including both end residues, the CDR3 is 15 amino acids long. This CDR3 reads CASSSSDRANSPLHF.

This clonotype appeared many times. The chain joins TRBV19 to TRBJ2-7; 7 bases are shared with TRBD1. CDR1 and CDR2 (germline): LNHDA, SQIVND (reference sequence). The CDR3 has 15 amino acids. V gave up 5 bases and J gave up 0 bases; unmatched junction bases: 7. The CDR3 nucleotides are TGTGCCAGTAGTCTATCAGGGGGTGGCTCCTACGAGCAGTACTTC. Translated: CASSLSGGGSYEQYF.

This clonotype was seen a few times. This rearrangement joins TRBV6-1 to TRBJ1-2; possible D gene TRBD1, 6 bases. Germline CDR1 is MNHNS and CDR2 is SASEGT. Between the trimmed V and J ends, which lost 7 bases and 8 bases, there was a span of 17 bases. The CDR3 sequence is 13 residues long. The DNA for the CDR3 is TGTGCCAGCACTCCCCTAGGGGGTCTAGGCTACACCTTC. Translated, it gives CASTPLGGLGYTF.

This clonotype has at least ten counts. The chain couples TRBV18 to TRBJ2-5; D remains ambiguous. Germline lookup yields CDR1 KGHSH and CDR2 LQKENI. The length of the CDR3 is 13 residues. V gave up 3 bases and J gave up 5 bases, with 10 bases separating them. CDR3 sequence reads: CASSPIHGETQYF. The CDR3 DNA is TGTGCCAGCTCACCTATCCACGGCGAGACCCAGTACTTC.

The CDR3 here is CSARVGGRLGEQYF. The DNA for the CDR3 is TGCAGTGCTAGAGTAGGCGGGAGGTTAGGGGAGCAGTACTTC. The chain is built from TRBV20-1 and TRBJ2-7, with TRBD2 matching over 8 bases. This CDR3 region has 14 residues. Per the germline V gene, CDR1 is DFQATT and CDR2 is SNEGSKA (reference sequence). V lost 1 base and J lost 7; bases outside the gene matches: 9.

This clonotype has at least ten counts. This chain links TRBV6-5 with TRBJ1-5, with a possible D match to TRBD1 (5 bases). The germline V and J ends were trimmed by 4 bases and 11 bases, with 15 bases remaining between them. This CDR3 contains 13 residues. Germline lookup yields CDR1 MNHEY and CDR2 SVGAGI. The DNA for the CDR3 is TGTGCCAGCAGTTCCCTAACAGGCCCGACCCAGCATTTT. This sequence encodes CASSSLTGPTQHF.

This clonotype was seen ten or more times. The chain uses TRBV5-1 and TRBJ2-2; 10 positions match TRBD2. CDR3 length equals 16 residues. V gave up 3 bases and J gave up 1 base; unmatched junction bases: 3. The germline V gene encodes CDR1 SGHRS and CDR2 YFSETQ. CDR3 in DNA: TGCGCCAGCAGCTGGAGCGGGAGGGAGAACACCGGGGAGCTGTTTTTT. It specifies CASSWSGRENTGELFF.

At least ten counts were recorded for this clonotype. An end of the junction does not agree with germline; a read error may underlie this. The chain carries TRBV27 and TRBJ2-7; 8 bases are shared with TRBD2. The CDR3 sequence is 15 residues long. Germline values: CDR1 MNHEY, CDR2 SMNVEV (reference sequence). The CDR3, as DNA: TGTGCCAGCGGGCCCGGGGGGGGGGCCTCCAACGAGCAGTACTTC. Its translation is CASGPGGGASNEQYF.

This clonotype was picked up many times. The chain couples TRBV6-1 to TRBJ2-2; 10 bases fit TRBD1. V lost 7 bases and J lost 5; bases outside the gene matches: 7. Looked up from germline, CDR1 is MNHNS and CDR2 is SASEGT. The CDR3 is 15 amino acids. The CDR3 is CASMRGQGRTGELFF. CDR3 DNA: TGTGCCAGCATGAGGGGACAGGGGAGGACCGGGGAGCTGTTTTTT.

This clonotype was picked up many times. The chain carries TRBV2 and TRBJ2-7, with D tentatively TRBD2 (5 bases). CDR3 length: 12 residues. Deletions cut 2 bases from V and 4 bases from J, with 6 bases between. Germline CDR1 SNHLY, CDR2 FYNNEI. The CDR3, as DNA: TGTGCCAGCAGTGAAAGGACTTACGAGCAGTACTTC. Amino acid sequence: CASSERTYEQYF. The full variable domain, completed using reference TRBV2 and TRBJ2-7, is EPEVTQTPSHQVTQMGQEVILRCVPISNHLYFYWYRQILGQKVEFLVSFYNNEISEKSEIFDDQFSVERPDGSNFTLKIRSTKLEDSAMYFCASSERTYEQYFGPGTRLTVT.